This TCR beta chain was retrieved from a study of cytomegalovirus exposure and HLA in healthy donors (dated by TCRdb to between 2016 and 2019). Regarding the study in general: According to a later analysis, the 110 or so validation repertoires were produced on the same platform as the roughly 600 repertoires of the first cohort. The study aimed to test whether signatures of past pathogen exposure could be identified by cataloging public T cell receptors. A separate validation cohort of roughly 130 different subjects was used in addition to the roughly 670-subject first cohort. To predict cytomegalovirus infection status, the study combined high-throughput TCR immunosequencing, statistical association of individual TCRs with disease status, and machine learning.

The protocol used for the library was the immunoSEQ multiplex PCR assay. As for how the authors treated the data: A statistical classification framework was developed to diagnose cytomegalovirus status using the catalog of TCR beta chain sequences. The table comes from immuneACCESS by way of TCRdb, which keeps in-frame sequences with V and J called. Part of the clones is missing from these tables; in studies checked, under half for an unresolved V gene and the rest for unknown reasons. The V and J calls and clone size are taken from that table; D and trimming were inferred from the DNA. The sample has some 110,000 clones on record, 85% to 95% of them singletons. Of the sample, 1% to 1.5% is held by the ten largest clones. Points on this clone: Its antigen specificity is not known. Base qualities were left out, and no much larger clone turns up one base away.

The donors belonged to the validation cohort of approximately 130 subjects, which was separate from the approximately 700-subject first cohort. The germline V gene (reference sequence) sets CDR1 to SEHNR and CDR2 to FQNEAQ. Reading from cysteine to phenylalanine, the CDR3 counts 15 amino acids. CDR3 DNA is the only sequence kept; it has 45 bases, read in frame from the first base. Ends trimmed: V by 2 bases, J by 7 bases; bases unmatched to a gene: 8. What the work shows at the level of the full study, not this receptor alone: In a later analysis, TCRs clustered in the first cohort were found to also tend to co-occur in the roughly 120 validation repertoires, with over 90% of cluster scores above 0. The study listed approximately 160 TCR beta chains as associated with cytomegalovirus. A later analysis had no HLA typing for the validation cohort, so co-occurrence there was scored across all 110 or so repertoires. While some public TCRs were present in many individuals, most TCR sequences turned up only very rarely across donors. According to the authors, the approach could potentially be generalized to other disease states and immunological phenotypes. In vitro tests confirmed that a few of the cytomegalovirus-associated TCR beta chains recognize cytomegalovirus antigens. The classifier was reported to diagnose cytomegalovirus status with high specificity and sensitivity in both the original and validation cohorts.

The sequence derives from a woman under 30 in good health and CMV-seronegative. Sequencing used PBMCs. The chain was built from TRBV7-9 and TRBJ2-1; 7 bases in the junction line up with TRBD2. The sequenced DNA is TGTGCCAGCAGCTTATCTGGACTAGGGGTAAATGAGCAGTTCTTC. It encodes CASSLSGLGVNEQFF.